The T cell receptor beta chain under discussion was sequenced for a study of post-analysis software for immune sequencing data. About the research overall: Several disease courses (relapsing-remitting, secondary progressive and progressive-relapsing) of multiple sclerosis were included.

Study results and limitations: TRBV5-6, TRBV5-1 and TRBV20-1 were among five TRBV segments more frequent in patients than controls. Among multiple sclerosis patients, normalized Chao1 diversity was significantly below that of controls. F measure grouped same-batch samples tightly together.

This clonotype was counted only a few times. Antigen specificity is unknown. Unique molecular identifiers were carried by the TCR beta cDNA libraries. cDNA molecules numbering some 500,000 came from roughly 0.93 to 9.6 million T cells. TCRdb reanalysed the PCR reads using MiXCR and keeps one entry per CDR3 protein. The table has about 200,000 distinct CDR3 sequences, 29% seen once. This CDR3 has 14 amino acids. Germline V gene sequence: CDR1 SGHRS, CDR2 YFSETQ. Trimming at V came to 4 bases and at J to 7 bases, leaving 8 bases not matched to a gene. The J gene is TRBJ2-7, the V gene TRBV5-1, with 10 bases matching TRBD1. This clonotype originated in a girl aged 2-17 years with multiple sclerosis. The sequenced material came from blood. As DNA, the CDR3 is TGCGCCAGCAGCATGGACAGGGGGTGGAGAGAGCAGTACTTC. It encodes CASSMDRGWREQYF.